This section outlines one T cell receptor (beta chain) sequence together with its context. These data originate in a study of blood T cells in healthy people across ages. V was trimmed by 0 bases and J by 4 bases, leaving 14 bases between them. The length of the CDR3 is 15 residues. Germline CDR1 and CDR2: DFQATT and SNEGSKA (reference sequence). Then a second PCR, running roughly 6 to 11 cycles, was carried out with a sample-barcoded 5' primer and a J-beta primer mix. TCRdb called the 5' RACE reads again in MiXCR, with one record for every CDR3 protein. There are about 800,000 distinct CDR3 sequences in the sample; roughly 64% occur only once, and approximately 20% lies in the top ten.

The sample taken for sequencing was blood. V gene TRBV20-1 combines with J gene TRBJ2-3, with D possibly matching TRBD2 (6 bases). This TCR derives from a man aged 30 to 39 in good health. For the CDR3, the DNA is TGCAGTGCTAGAGATCCAGGGACTCGGGCAGATACGCAGTATTTT. It yields the protein CSARDPGTRADTQYF.